The 27 T cell receptor beta chains reported below all come from one sample, sequenced in a study of Graves' ophthalmopathy and Graves' hyperthyroidism. Amplified TCR beta CDR3 regions were obtained using RNA transcripts as template. Second-round multiplex PCR followed a first-round RT-PCR using HTBI primers. TCRdb independently ran MiXCR on the multiplex PCR reads; one entry per CDR3 protein. The sample lists about 660,000 distinct CDR3 sequences; about 38% were seen once. Sequenced input: peripheral blood. These receptors originate from an adult man with Graves' ophthalmopathy.

The gene calls are TRBV25-1 and TRBJ2-7; either TRBD1 or TRBD2 may fit D (5 bases each). Looked up from germline, CDR1 is MGHDK and CDR2 is SYGVNS. This CDR3 is built from 13 residues. The V and J ends lost 8 bases and 6 bases respectively, with 17 bases between them. The DNA of the CDR3 is TGTGCCAGCGGATCAGGTTGGGGGAGCGAGCAGTACTTC. This sequence encodes CASGSGWGSEQYF.

The V gene is TRBV25-1, the J gene TRBJ2-7; D not certain. The CDR3 sequence is 12 residues long. V was shortened by 8 bases and J by 2 bases, with 10 bases between the two germline ends. The V gene's germline CDR1 is MGHDK and CDR2 SYGVNS. The CDR3 DNA sequence: TGTGCCAGCTTGGGAACTGCCTACGAGCAGTACTTC. This gives the protein CASLGTAYEQYF.

This clonotype was seen just once. The J gene is TRBJ1-6, the V gene TRBV14, with D perhaps matching TRBD1 (5 bases). V gave up 1 base and J gave up 9 bases, with 10 bases separating them. The CDR3 is made up of 14 amino acids. The germline V gene encodes CDR1 SGHDN and CDR2 FVKESK. This CDR3 reads CASSQGLRGSPLHF. CDR3 DNA sequence: TGTGCCAGCAGCCAAGGTCTAAGGGGTTCACCCCTCCACTTT.

The chain joins TRBV7-9 to TRBJ1-5; TRBD1 aligns across 8 bases. Unmatched junction bases numbered 8, after V lost 5 bases and J lost 5 bases. The CDR3 totals 15 residues. CDR1 and CDR2 from the germline V gene are SEHNR and FQNEAQ (reference sequence). DNA of the CDR3: TGTGCCAGCAGCAACGGGGGCAGGGGGCATCAGCCCCAGCATTTT. This codes for CASSNGGRGHQPQHF.

This clonotype was recorded only once. The DNA for the CDR3 is TGTGCCAGTAGTTTGTGGTACAATGAGCAGTTCTTC. Its protein is CASSLWYNEQFF. The rearrangement joins TRBV19 to TRBJ2-1; unclear D gene. The V end was cut by 5 bases, the J end by 4 bases, with 6 bases between. CDR3 length: 12 residues. Germline assignment: CDR1 LNHDA and CDR2 SQIVND (reference sequence).

The gene calls are TRBV2 and TRBJ1-3; no reliable D call. The CDR3 consists of 13 residues. Per germline, CDR1 SNHLY and CDR2 FYNNEI. Between the trimmed V and J ends, which lost 3 bases and 4 bases, there was a span of 7 bases. The CDR3 reads CASSDRAGNTIYF. CDR3 in DNA: TGTGCCAGCAGTGACCGAGCGGGAAACACCATATATTTT.

This rearrangement joins TRBV27 to TRBJ1-6, with 7 bases that match TRBD1. V shed 5 bases and J 8 bases; nucleotides not matched to a gene: 12. CDR1 and CDR2 (germline): MNHEY, SMNVEV (reference sequence). The CDR3 totals 16 residues. This chain's CDR3 is CASSLRQGSLHSPLHF. The DNA for the CDR3 is TGTGCCAGCAGTCTGAGACAGGGTTCTCTCCATTCACCCCTCCACTTT.

The chain links TRBV10-3 to TRBJ1-6; TRBD1 aligns across 10 bases. The germline CDR1 and CDR2 sequences are ENHRY and SYGVKD. The CDR3 consists of 13 residues. The V segment lost 6 bases and the J segment 8 bases; nucleotides outside the gene matches: 1. DNA of the CDR3: TGTGCCATCAGGGGACAGGGGCATTCACCCCTCCACTTT. Its translation: CAIRGQGHSPLHF.

This clonotype was seen more than once but under ten times. V and J are TRBV19 and TRBJ1-5; D is possibly TRBD1 or TRBD2 (5 bases each). The end of the DNA aligns better with TRBJ2-3, so the J call may be wrong. This CDR3 spans 13 amino acids. Germline-derived CDR1 and CDR2 are LNHDA and SQIVND (reference sequence). CDR3 region: CASISGTGQPQYF. The CDR3 DNA follows: TGTGCCAGTATATCCGGGACGGGTCAGCCCCAGTATTTT.

This clonotype was detected once. The chain recombines TRBV24-1 with TRBJ1-4; D may be TRBD1 (5 bases). The germline CDR1 and CDR2 sequences are KGHDR and SFDVKD. V shed 0 bases and J shed 8 bases, with 12 bases lying between them. The CDR3 is 15 amino acids. Here the CDR3 reads CATSDLRGAREKLFF. In nucleotides, the CDR3 is TGTGCCACCAGTGATTTGCGAGGGGCGCGGGAAAAACTGTTTTTT.

The V gene is TRBV7-6, the J gene TRBJ2-1; TRBD1 matches at 9 bases. Germline lookup yields CDR1 SGHVS and CDR2 FNYEAQ. This CDR3 is built from 15 residues. The V segment lost 5 bases and the J segment 5 bases; nucleotides outside the gene matches: 7. CDR3 nucleotides: TGTGCCAGCAGCGCTCGGCACAGGGGGCACAATGAGCAGTTCTTC. Encoded protein: CASSARHRGHNEQFF.

The rearrangement links TRBV27 to TRBJ1-5, with 7 bases lining up with TRBD1. The CDR3 runs to 14 residues. Trimming took 5 bases from V and 6 from J; bases not matched to a gene: 7. In germline, CDR1 is MNHEY, CDR2 SMNVEV (reference sequence). CDR3 sequence (DNA): TGTGCCAGCAGTCTAAAAACAGGGGCTCAGCCCCAGCATTTT. Translating gives CASSLKTGAQPQHF.

The table lists this clonotype with many counts. V gene TRBV20-1 combines with J gene TRBJ1-1; possible D gene TRBD1, 6 bases. CDR1 is DFQATT, CDR2 SNEGSKA, per germline (reference sequence). The CDR3 covers 15 residues. The ends were cut back, 0 bases at V and 1 base at J, with 12 bases in the middle. CDR3 sequence (DNA): TGCAGTGCTAGAGATTTGCAGGGGACGAACACTGAAGCTTTCTTT. Translating it yields CSARDLQGTNTEAFF.

Ten or more counts support this clonotype. The V call is TRBV20-1, the J call TRBJ1-2, with D uncertain. Trimming removed 2 bases from V and 2 bases from J, with 12 bases in between. Germline lookup yields CDR1 DFQATT and CDR2 SNEGSKA (reference sequence). The length of the CDR3 is 14 residues. As DNA, the CDR3 is TGCAGTGCTAGAATTCTGGGCTCGAACTATGGCTACACCTTC. It codes for CSARILGSNYGYTF.

This clonotype was seen many times. The genes are TRBV29-1 and TRBJ2-5, with D unresolved. CDR3 length: 12 amino acids. The ends were cut back, 0 bases at V and 3 bases at J, with 5 bases in the middle. Per germline, CDR1 SQVTM and CDR2 ANQGSEA. The CDR3 reads CSVEDKKETQYF. The CDR3 nucleotides read TGCAGCGTTGAAGACAAGAAAGAGACCCAGTACTTC.

A remark on this clonotype: A much larger clone lies a single base off, so this may be a read error. The chain couples TRBV20-1 to TRBJ2-5; D unclear. The V gene's germline CDR1 is DFQATT and CDR2 SNEGSKA (reference sequence). Trimming cost V 1 base and J 0 bases, with 9 bases left between them. This CDR3 comprises 14 residues. The CDR3 sequence: CSARGPRYQETQYF. In DNA, the CDR3 is TGCAGTGCTAGAGGACCGCGGTACCAAGAGACCCAGTACTTC.

This clonotype was picked up many times. CDR3 amino acids: CASSADLSYEQYF. For the CDR3, the DNA is TGTGCCAGCAGCGCAGACCTATCCTACGAGCAGTACTTC. The chain has TRBV9 and TRBJ2-7; D remains unclear. V gave up 3 bases and J gave up 1 base, with 8 bases separating them. Germline V gene sequence: CDR1 SGDLS, CDR2 YYNGEE. The CDR3 has 13 amino acids.

The rearrangement links TRBV20-1 to TRBJ2-5; D is possibly TRBD1 or TRBD2 (6 bases each). Germline lookup yields CDR1 DFQATT and CDR2 SNEGSKA (reference sequence). The CDR3 has 21 residues. V lost 3 bases and J lost 0, with 32 bases in between. The CDR3 is CSASRGGSTGSGHWYQETQYF. The CDR3 nucleotides read TGCAGTGCTAGTCGAGGGGGGTCGACAGGCTCCGGGCATTGGTACCAAGAGACCCAGTACTTC.

The rearrangement joins TRBV25-1 to TRBJ1-2, with 9 bases that match TRBD1. CDR3 size: 16 residues. Per the germline V gene, CDR1 is MGHDK and CDR2 is SYGVNS. Losses at the gene ends were 7 bases for V and 4 bases for J; bases not matched to a gene: 13. The CDR3 bases are TGTGCCAGCAAAGGACAGGGGCCTAACGGCGGCTATGGCTACACCTTC. As protein: CASKGQGPNGGYGYTF.

This chain connects TRBV29-1 to TRBJ2-7; D tentatively reads TRBD1 or TRBD2 (6 bases each). The V end was cut by 4 bases, the J end by 2 bases, with 15 bases between. Germline values: CDR1 SQVTM, CDR2 ANQGSEA. This CDR3 comprises 14 residues. CDR3 in DNA: TGCAGCGTTGCCGGGGGCGGATCGACCTACGAGCAGTACTTC. Residues: CSVAGGGSTYEQYF.

The V and J genes are TRBV10-2 and TRBJ1-1, with a possible D match to TRBD1 (5 bases). This CDR3 has 14 residues. Trimming took off 8 bases at V and 0 bases at J, with 13 bases between the two ends. Germline V CDR1 and CDR2: WSHSY, SAAADI. CDR3 residues: CASFRGGVNTEAFF. The CDR3 DNA reads as TGCGCCAGCTTCCGGGGCGGGGTGAACACTGAAGCTTTCTTT.

As concerns this clonotype: A read error is likely, as this CDR3 ends without the conserved phenylalanine or tryptophan. This chain connects TRBV5-6 to TRBJ2-5; tentatively, D is TRBD1 (6 bases). The CDR3 loop spans 15 amino acids. V was cut by 4 bases and J by 2 bases, with 15 bases left in between. CDR1 SGHDT and CDR2 YYEEEE come from the germline V gene. Here the CDR3 DNA reads TGTGCCAGCAGCCAGGAATGGGGGCCGCAAGAGACCCAGTACCTC. It yields the protein CASSQEWGPQETQYL.

This clonotype was observed a handful of times. The CDR3 region has the DNA TGCAGTGCTAGCTATTCCGGGACAGGGCCCTACGAGCAGTACTTC. Translation gives CSASYSGTGPYEQYF. V gene TRBV20-1 combines with J gene TRBJ2-7, with TRBD1 identical over 9 bases. J was trimmed by 2 bases and V by 3 bases; bases with no gene match: 8. Looked up from germline, CDR1 is DFQATT and CDR2 is SNEGSKA (reference sequence). The CDR3 extends over 15 amino acids.

A remark on this clonotype: A much larger clone lies one base from this, so it may be a read error. This rearrangement joins TRBV24-1 to TRBJ2-2; 10 bases are a match to TRBD2. The germline V gene has CDR1 KGHDR and CDR2 SFDVKD. The CDR3 runs to 16 residues. CDR3 amino acids: CVTTGSGRADTGELFF. Written as DNA, the CDR3 is TGTGTCACCACCGGAAGCGGGAGGGCCGACACCGGGGAGCTGTTTTTT.

Ten or more counts support this clonotype. The genes are TRBV20-1 and TRBJ1-5; D possibly corresponds to TRBD1 (6 bases). V lost 6 bases and J lost 7, with 13 bases in between. Germline assignment: CDR1 DFQATT and CDR2 SNEGSKA (reference sequence). The CDR3 length is 12 residues. In DNA, the CDR3 is TGCAGTGCCCTCAGGGGCGACCAGCCCCAGCATTTT. It encodes CSALRGDQPQHF.

The chain joins TRBV10-3 to TRBJ1-6; weak D call: TRBD1 (5 bases). The CDR3 has 13 residues. The V and J ends lost 0 bases and 8 bases respectively, with 5 bases between them. Germline CDR1 and CDR2: ENHRY and SYGVKD. The CDR3 nucleotides are TGTGCCATCAGTGAGTCAGGGGATTCACCCCTCCACTTT. It is translated as CAISESGDSPLHF.

This chain uses TRBV4-3 with TRBJ1-3; a weak D match, TRBD1 (6 bases). The V gene's germline CDR1 is LGHNA and CDR2 YSLEER. V lost 6 bases to trimming and J lost 1 base, with 13 bases between them. The CDR3 spans 15 residues. CDR3 loop: CASRTGAGSGNTIYF. The CDR3 nucleotides are TGCGCCAGCAGAACGGGGGCGGGTTCTGGAAACACCATATATTTT.